A selection of T cell receptor beta chains follows, all from one sample in a study of cytomegalovirus exposure and HLA in healthy donors. Method: immunoSEQ multiplex PCR; TCRdb's copy keeps in-frame clones and lacks some. The table includes about 56,000 clones, around nine tenths detected once. The sample taken for sequencing was PBMCs. These receptors all come from a man between 18 and 35 years old in good health and CMV-seronegative. CDR3s include the opening cysteine and the closing phenylalanine or tryptophan. D genes are given only for firm matches. Size is omitted from some rows. Given values are once, few, many or a class for expanded clones.

j_call,d_call,clone_size,v_call,cdr3_nt,cdr3_aa
TRBJ2-7,TRBD2,NA,TRBV4-3,TGCGCCAGCAGCCTAGCGGGAGGGGATAGCTCCTACGAGCAGTACTTC,CASSLAGGDSSYEQYF
TRBJ2-7,TRBD2,NA,TRBV23-1,TGCGCCAGCAGTCAGACGGGTGGGGGGGTTAGAATCCACGAGCAGTACTTC,CASSQTGGGVRIHEQYF
TRBJ2-7,TRBD1,NA,TRBV27,TGTGCCAGCGGACAGGAGTCAGGGTACTACGAGCAGTACTTC,CASGQESGYYEQYF
TRBJ1-2,TRBD1,NA,TRBV19,TGTGCCAGTAGTCTCACCACAGGGGGCGGCTACACCTTC,CASSLTTGGGYTF
TRBJ2-5,NA,NA,TRBV2,TGTGCCAGCAGATTCGCCCAAACTACACAAGAGACCCAGTACTTC,CASRFAQTTQETQYF
TRBJ1-4,NA,NA,TRBV11-3,TGTGCCGCCCCTTGGGGAGGAAATGAAAAACTGTTTTTT,CAAPWGGNEKLFF
TRBJ1-3,TRBD1,NA,TRBV6-5,TGTGCCAGCAGTTCACTACAGGGGGCTTCTGGAAACACCATATATTTT,CASSSLQGASGNTIYF
TRBJ2-1,TRBD1,NA,TRBV18,TGTGCCAGCTCACCGGGACAGGAAACCAATAGGGAGTTCTTC,CASSPGQETNREFF
TRBJ2-1,NA,NA,TRBV12-5,TGTGCTAGTGGCTTCGTGGAGGGAATCGATTATGAGCAGTTCTTC,CASGFVEGIDYEQFF
TRBJ2-2,TRBD2,NA,TRBV5-1,TGCGCCAGCAGACAGAGCGGGGTCCCGAACACCGGGGAGCTGTTTTTT,CASRQSGVPNTGELFF
TRBJ2-7,TRBD1,NA,TRBV9,TGTGCCAGCAGCGCCGGACAGGACTCCTACGAGCAGTACTTC,CASSAGQDSYEQYF
TRBJ1-4,NA,NA,TRBV11-2,TGTGCCAGCAGCTTAGCCTTCTCGGCAGGGCTCTACGGAAAACTGTTTTTT,CASSLAFSAGLYGKLFF
TRBJ2-2,NA,NA,TRBV7-9,TGTGCCAGCCCTGTCAGGGGACAAAGCACCGGGGAGCTGTTTTTT,CASPVRGQSTGELFF
TRBJ2-1,NA,NA,TRBV18,TGTGCCAGCTCACCATACTATAGTGCTAGTAGCGATGAGCAGTTCTTC,CASSPYYSASSDEQFF
TRBJ2-2,TRBD1,NA,TRBV2,TGTGCCAGCAGTCGACAGGGAATGACCGGGGAGCTGTTTTTT,CASSRQGMTGELFF
TRBJ2-5,TRBD1,NA,TRBV7-2,TGTGCCAGCAGCTTAGCACCTACAGGGGTCCAAGAGACCCAGTACTTC,CASSLAPTGVQETQYF
TRBJ2-1,TRBD2,NA,TRBV4-1,TGCGCCAGCAGCCGGATAGCGGGAGGCAATGGAGGATTGAACAATGAGCAGTTCTTC,CASSRIAGGNGGLNNEQFF
TRBJ2-7,NA,few,TRBV11-2,TGTGCCAGCAGCTCAGACCTCTACGAGCAGTACTTC,CASSSDLYEQYF
TRBJ2-1,TRBD2,few,TRBV6-1,TGTGCCAGCAGTGCCCTAGCGGGAGGGGGCCACAATGAGCAGTTCTTC,CASSALAGGGHNEQFF
TRBJ1-2,TRBD1,NA,TRBV7-6,TGTGCCAGCAGCTTTGGGACAGGGGACTATGGCTACACCTTC,CASSFGTGDYGYTF
TRBJ2-2,TRBD2,NA,TRBV18,TGTGCCAGCTCACCTCGCGGGGGAGCGAACACCGGGGAGCTGTTTTTT,CASSPRGGANTGELFF
TRBJ2-1,TRBD1,NA,TRBV11-3,TGTGCCAGCAGCTTGACAGGGAACTCCTACAATGAGCAGTTCTTC,CASSLTGNSYNEQFF
TRBJ2-3,NA,NA,TRBV6-4,TGTGCCAGCAGTGACTCGACACAGGGCCCCGATACGCAGTATTTT,CASSDSTQGPDTQYF
TRBJ2-2,TRBD2,few,TRBV19,TGTGCCAGTGTTAGCGGGAGGGCCAGAGCGGAGCTGTTTTTT,CASVSGRARAELFF
TRBJ2-2,TRBD2,once,TRBV5-6,TGTGCCAGCAGCTCGCTAGCGGGAGGGCCGTTGGCCGGGGAGCTGTTTTTT,CASSSLAGGPLAGELFF
TRBJ2-2,NA,NA,TRBV10-1,TGCGCCTTGAGGAACACCGGGGAGCTGTTTTTT,CALRNTGELFF
TRBJ2-1,TRBD2,NA,TRBV5-4,TGTGCCAGCAGCTCTAGGACTAGCGACAATGAGCAGTTCTTC,CASSSRTSDNEQFF
TRBJ2-3,TRBD2,NA,TRBV20-1,TGCAGTGCTACTTTAGCGGGAACGCAGTATTTT,CSATLAGTQYF
TRBJ2-3,NA,NA,TRBV7-6,TGTGCCAGCAGCTCCGAGTCGGGGTTAGGAGATACGCAGTATTTT,CASSSESGLGDTQYF
TRBJ2-2,NA,NA,TRBV5-1,TGCGCCAGCAGCTTGGAAGGGGCGTTGATTACCGGGGAGCTGTTTTTT,CASSLEGALITGELFF
TRBJ2-1,TRBD2,NA,TRBV27,TGTGCCAGCGGGCTAGCGGGAGCTAATGAGCAGTTCTTC,CASGLAGANEQFF
TRBJ2-1,TRBD1,NA,TRBV19,TGTGCCAGTAGTAGAGGGACAGGCAATGAGCAGTTCTTC,CASSRGTGNEQFF
TRBJ2-7,NA,once,TRBV28,TGTGCCAGTTTTAGAGGCGGTGAGCAGTACTTC,CASFRGGEQYF
TRBJ2-7,NA,NA,TRBV7-2,TGTGCCAGCAGCTTAGGATACGGGACCTACGAGCAGTACTTC,CASSLGYGTYEQYF
TRBJ1-4,NA,NA,TRBV6-6,TGTGCCAGCAGAGCCACAGGGATCACTAATGAAAAACTGTTTTTT,CASRATGITNEKLFF
TRBJ2-1,TRBD2,NA,TRBV10-3,TGTGCCATCAGTCCCCACGGGACTAGCGGATCCAATGAGCAGTTCTTC,CAISPHGTSGSNEQFF
TRBJ1-2,NA,NA,TRBV19,TGTGCCAGTAGTATGGCCGGGGGCTACACCTTC,CASSMAGGYTF
TRBJ1-4,NA,NA,TRBV5-1,TGCGCCAGCAGCTTGGCCCAGGTATCGGGGGAAAAACTGTTTTTT,CASSLAQVSGEKLFF
TRBJ2-1,NA,NA,TRBV28,TGTGCCAGCAGTTTATCAGCCGATAGCGGACCTGTCAATGAGCAGTTCTTC,CASSLSADSGPVNEQFF
TRBJ2-7,NA,once,TRBV7-6,TGTGCCAGCAGCCTTGCGGTTTCGGCGATTGGGGCGAGCTCCTACGAGCAGTACTTC,CASSLAVSAIGASSYEQYF
TRBJ2-5,TRBD2,NA,TRBV2,TGTGCCAGCTCACTAGCGGGGATACTCCAAGAGACCCAGTACTTC,CASSLAGILQETQYF
TRBJ1-1,NA,NA,TRBV5-4,TGTGCCAGCAGCTTGGACTGGAACACTGAAGCTTTCTTT,CASSLDWNTEAFF
TRBJ1-1,NA,NA,TRBV10-1,TGCGCCAGCAGTGAAGAACAGGGTTTTGGGGCTTTCTTT,CASSEEQGFGAFF
TRBJ2-3,TRBD2,NA,TRBV18,TGTGCCAGCTCACCGACTAGCGGGAGTACAGATACGCAGTATTTT,CASSPTSGSTDTQYF
TRBJ1-1,NA,NA,TRBV6-5,TGTGCCAGCAGTTCAATCCTCGGGGGGGGGCCCACTGAAGCTTTCTTT,CASSSILGGGPTEAFF
TRBJ2-5,NA,NA,TRBV29-1,TGCAGCTTTCTCCTACGGTCCGGGGAGACCCAGTACTTC,CSFLLRSGETQYF
TRBJ2-1,TRBD2,once,TRBV29-1,TGCAGCGTTGAGGCTAGCGGCTCCTACAATGAGCAGTTCTTC,CSVEASGSYNEQFF
TRBJ1-1,TRBD1,NA,TRBV19,TGTGCCAGTAGCGCAGGGGGCGCGTTGGCTGAAGCTTTCTTT,CASSAGGALAEAFF
TRBJ1-5,NA,NA,TRBV4-1,TGCGCCAGCAGCCCCGGGGGGGACGGCCAGCCCCAGCATTTT,CASSPGGDGQPQHF
TRBJ2-3,TRBD2,NA,TRBV4-1,TGCGCCAGCAGTCCTAGCGGCCTCGGCGGGGGCACAGATACGCAGTATTTT,CASSPSGLGGGTDTQYF
TRBJ2-7,TRBD1,NA,TRBV9,TGTGCCAGCAGCGTAGGAGACAGGGTGGTCAACGAGCAGTACTTC,CASSVGDRVVNEQYF
TRBJ1-4,TRBD1,NA,TRBV28,TGTGCCAGCAGTCGCTCCGGGACAGGGGGTAATGAAAAACTGTTTTTT,CASSRSGTGGNEKLFF
TRBJ2-7,NA,NA,TRBV7-9,TGTGCCAGCAGCCCCGGTAACTCCTACGAGCAGTACTTC,CASSPGNSYEQYF
TRBJ2-3,TRBD2,NA,TRBV28,TGTGCCAGCAGCCTAGGGGCGGGAGGGGGGGATACGCAGTATTTT,CASSLGAGGGDTQYF
TRBJ1-2,TRBD1,NA,TRBV27,TGTGCCAGCAGTTTAGGGGCAGGGGGCGGGTACGGTGGCTACACCTTC,CASSLGAGGGYGGYTF
TRBJ2-4,NA,once,TRBV4-3,TGCGCCAGCAGCCAAGATCTCCGGTCCTCGAGCCCAGCCAAAAACATTCAGTACTTC,CASSQDLRSSSPAKNIQYF